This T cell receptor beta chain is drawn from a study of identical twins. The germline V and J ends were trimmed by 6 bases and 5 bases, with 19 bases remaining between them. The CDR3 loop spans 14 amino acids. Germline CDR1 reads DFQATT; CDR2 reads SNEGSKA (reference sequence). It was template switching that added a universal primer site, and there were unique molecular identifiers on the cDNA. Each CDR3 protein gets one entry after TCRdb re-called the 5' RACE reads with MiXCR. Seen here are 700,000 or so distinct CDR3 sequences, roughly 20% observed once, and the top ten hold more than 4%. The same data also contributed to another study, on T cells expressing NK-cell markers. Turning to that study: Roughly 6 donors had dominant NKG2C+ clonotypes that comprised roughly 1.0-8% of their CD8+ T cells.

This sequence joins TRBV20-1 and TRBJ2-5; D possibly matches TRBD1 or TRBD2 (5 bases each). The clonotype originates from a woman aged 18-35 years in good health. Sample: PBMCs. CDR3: CSAQEGYSGETQYF. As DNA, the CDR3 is TGCAGTGCCCAAGAGGGGTACAGCGGCGAGACCCAGTACTTC.